This is a list of T cell receptor beta chains from one sample in a study of human T cells and chemical hapten exposure. TCRdb processed the RACE reads anew with MiXCR; each CDR3 protein has one entry. Of 95,000 or so distinct CDR3 sequences in the sample, roughly 11% were seen once. The sequenced sample was whole blood, obtained in connection with sensitization to the hapten diphenylcyclopropenone (DPC). These receptors were collected from a middle-aged woman with alopecia areata. Some clones in this sample may be carry-over from other donors' samples. CDR3s include the opening cysteine and the closing phenylalanine or tryptophan. A D gene is named only where the DNA matches it firmly. Expanded clones get a size class; other rows say once, few or many, or leave the size out.

V	J	size	D	CDR3	DNA
TRBV4-3	TRBJ2-1	many	TRBD2	CASSQATSGSYNEQFF	TGCGCCAGCAGCCAAGCCACTAGCGGGAGCTACAATGAGCAGTTCTTC
TRBV7-2	TRBJ2-7	-	TRBD1	CASRTGTGDSEQYF	TGTGCCAGCAGAACCGGGACAGGGGATAGCGAGCAGTACTTC
TRBV5-5	TRBJ1-1	-	-	CASTRGADTEAFF	TGTGCCAGCACACGGGGGGCGGACACTGAAGCTTTCTTT
TRBV6-2/TRBV6-3	TRBJ1-6	few	-	CASNRETENSPLHF	TGTGCCAGCAACAGGGAAACCGAGAATTCACCCCTCCACTTT
TRBV6-1	TRBJ2-7	-	TRBD2	CASSQPASGSYEQYF	TGTGCCAGCAGTCAACCGGCTAGCGGGAGTTACGAGCAGTACTTC
TRBV20-1	TRBJ1-3	many	-	CSARSGNTIYF	TGCAGTGCGCGCTCTGGAAACACCATATATTTT
TRBV5-4	TRBJ2-4	few	TRBD2	CASSHRLAGVKNIQYF	TGTGCCAGCAGCCATCGACTAGCGGGAGTCAAAAACATTCAGTACTTC
TRBV20-1	TRBJ2-5	few	TRBD1	CSAPGQGGRETQYF	TGCAGTGCCCCTGGACAGGGCGGTAGAGAGACCCAGTACTTC
TRBV4-3	TRBJ1-1	-	TRBD1	CASSQDATGDTEAFF	TGCGCCAGCAGCCAAGATGCTACAGGGGACACTGAAGCTTTCTTT
TRBV29-1	TRBJ1-3	-	-	CSVGGDGGTIYF	TGCAGCGTTGGAGGGGACGGGGGCACCATATATTTT
TRBV2	TRBJ1-2	-	-	CASSEAGRGYGYTF	TGTGCCAGCAGTGAAGCTGGCAGGGGCTATGGCTACACCTTC
TRBV6-5	TRBJ1-1	few	TRBD1	CASSWTGGQHAEAFF	TGTGCCAGCAGTTGGACAGGGGGCCAGCACGCTGAAGCTTTCTTT
TRBV11-2	TRBJ2-3	-	TRBD1	CASRPGQGVADTQYF	TGTGCCAGCAGGCCGGGACAGGGGGTCGCAGATACGCAGTATTTT
TRBV2	TRBJ2-7	many	TRBD2	CASAAGGGPYEQYF	TGTGCCAGCGCGGCGGGAGGCGGGCCCTACGAGCAGTACTTC
TRBV4-2	TRBJ1-3	many	-	CASSQGSGGGNTIYF	TGTGCCAGCAGCCAAGGGTCCGGGGGAGGAAACACCATATATTTT
TRBV4-3	TRBJ2-7	-	TRBD1	CASSRGQGASYEQYF	TGCGCCAGCAGCCGCGGACAGGGGGCCTCCTACGAGCAGTACTTC
TRBV6-6	TRBJ2-5	many	TRBD2	CASLGGGGGTQYF	TGTGCCAGCCTTGGCGGCGGGGGAGGGACCCAGTACTTC
TRBV29-1	TRBJ2-3	many	-	CSVEGIGQSDTQYF	TGCAGCGTTGAGGGGATCGGGCAGTCGGATACGCAGTATTTT
TRBV12-5	TRBJ1-6	few	TRBD1	CASGGTGNSPLHF	TGTGCTAGTGGTGGGACAGGAAATTCACCCCTCCACTTT
TRBV6-2/TRBV6-3	TRBJ2-6	many	-	CASSYSPGALSGANVLTF	TGTGCCAGCAGTTACTCGCCAGGCGCCCTATCTGGGGCCAACGTCCTGACTTTC
TRBV6-2/TRBV6-3	TRBJ1-5	many	-	CASSYVPRQPQHF	TGTGCCAGCAGTTATGTCCCAAGACAGCCCCAGCATTTT
TRBV9	TRBJ2-5	few	TRBD1	CASSVGGQNQETQYF	TGTGCCAGCAGCGTAGGGGGACAGAACCAAGAGACCCAGTACTTC
TRBV6-6	TRBJ2-3	few	TRBD1	CASIPGQDTDTQYF	TGTGCCAGCATTCCCGGACAGGACACAGATACGCAGTATTTT
TRBV27	TRBJ2-5	-	-	CASSLVAGDSTQYF	TGTGCCAGCAGTTTGGTGGCAGGGGACTCAACCCAGTACTTC
TRBV30	TRBJ1-2	many	-	CAWSDPSGYTF	TGTGCCTGGAGTGACCCTAGTGGCTACACCTTC
TRBV7-2	TRBJ1-4	many	-	CASSFGATNEKLFF	TGTGCCAGCAGCTTTGGGGCAACTAATGAAAAACTGTTTTTT
TRBV7-9	TRBJ2-7	-	-	CASSITWGRRSYEQYF	TGTGCCAGCAGCATAACCTGGGGCAGGCGCTCCTACGAGCAGTACTTC
TRBV12-3/TRBV12-4	TRBJ1-5	-	TRBD1	CASSFRRGQGEQPQHF	TGTGCCAGCAGTTTTCGCCGCGGACAGGGGGAGCAGCCCCAGCATTTT
TRBV29-1	TRBJ2-3	-	TRBD1	CSKRTGGGGDTQYF	TGCAGCAAGCGGACAGGGGGAGGCGGAGATACGCAGTATTTT
TRBV6-5	TRBJ2-4	many	-	CASSYSGAEKNIQYF	TGTGCCAGCAGTTACTCAGGGGCAGAGAAAAACATTCAGTACTTC
TRBV10-3	TRBJ2-1	many	-	CAISAFPHNEQFF	TGTGCCATCAGTGCTTTTCCTCACAATGAGCAGTTCTTC
TRBV28	TRBJ2-3	few	-	CASSFSGGFADTQYF	TGTGCCAGCAGTTTCAGTGGGGGTTTCGCAGATACGCAGTATTTT